This TCR beta chain was observed in a study of shared clonotypes between healthy human individuals. Findings of the study overall: Since donors were few, the genetic and exposure-history diversity represented was limited. Clonotype sharing across a few donors was observed for 4% to 5.5% of naive CD4 clonotypes.

As defined, naive CD8 cells were CD45RO-negative and positively selected for CCR7, with terminally differentiated effector memory CD45RA+ cells excluded. All the donors were Caucasian adults who lived in Nashville, Tennessee. This CDR3 comprises 15 residues. Trimming stripped 0 bases from V and 8 bases from J, with 19 bases between. CDR1 is GTSNPN, CDR2 SVGIG, per germline (reference sequence). About this clone itself: The antigen is not known.

The table came from immunoSEQ multiplex PCR; TCRdb's copy has only in-frame clones and leaves some out. The sample has 700,000 to 950,000 clones; 96% are singletons. The source is a man aged 25-45 years in good health. The chain joins TRBV30 to TRBJ1-2; D remains unclear. Sequenced sample: naive CD8+ T cells sorted from blood. The CDR3 is CAWSVPLGLGYGYTF. CDR3 DNA sequence: TGTGCCTGGAGTGTACCCCTCGGGTTGGGCTACGGCTACACCTTC.